These 25 T cell receptor beta chains were sequenced from one sample in a study of T-cell reconstitution after alpha-beta-depleted transplantation in children. The TCRbeta library was prepared with unique molecular identifiers. TCRdb processed the PCR reads anew with MiXCR; each CDR3 protein has one entry. The sample yields 360,000 or so distinct CDR3 sequences, around 21% seen once. This material consisted of PBMCs from the stem cell graft donor, taken from the stem cell graft. Receptors originate from a human donor who donated a stem cell graft to a child with acute myeloid leukemia.

The chain links TRBV12-3 or TRBV12-4 to TRBJ2-1; 14 bases fit TRBD2. This CDR3 spans 17 amino acids. Trimming at V came to 3 bases and at J to 0 bases, leaving 1 base not matched to a gene. DNA for the CDR3: TGTGCCAGCAGTTTTGGGACTAGCGGGGGCTCCTACAATGAGCAGTTCTTC. This gives the protein CASSFGTSGGSYNEQFF.

The chain carries TRBV7-6 and TRBJ2-3; 9 bases agree with TRBD1. The V gene's germline CDR1 is SGHVS and CDR2 FNYEAQ. The CDR3 covers 17 residues. V shed 4 bases and J 2 bases; nucleotides not matched to a gene: 10. CDR3: CASSSLTGGEYTDTQYF. CDR3 DNA: TGTGCCAGCAGCTCCTTGACAGGGGGAGAATACACAGATACGCAGTATTTT.

This clonotype was seen a handful of times. V and J are TRBV24-1 and TRBJ2-3; D unclear. Trimming left V 1 base short and J 2 bases short, with 9 bases between. Germline V lookup: CDR1 KGHDR, CDR2 SFDVKD. The CDR3 sequence is 15 residues long. CDR3: CATSDFGGVTDTQYF. Here the CDR3 DNA reads TGTGCCACCAGTGATTTTGGTGGCGTCACAGATACGCAGTATTTT.

This clonotype was seen only a few times. The chain employs TRBV5-1 and TRBJ2-7; 8 nucleotides match TRBD1. This CDR3 spans 13 amino acids. V was pared by 6 bases and J by 5 bases, with 7 bases of the junction left unmatched. CDR1 is SGHRS and CDR2 is YFSETQ in the germline V gene. The CDR3 DNA sequence: TGCGCCAGCAAGGTGACAGGGGACCACGAGCAGTACTTC. Translating it yields CASKVTGDHEQYF.

This clonotype was detected only a few times. The chain couples TRBV7-2 to TRBJ2-5; 10 nucleotides match TRBD2. After removal of 5 bases from V and 0 bases from J, the junction contained 3 bases not matched to a gene. Germline loops: CDR1 SGHTA, CDR2 FQGNSA. The CDR3 totals 15 residues. Here the CDR3 reads CASSPSGRYQETQYF. CDR3 DNA: TGTGCCAGCAGCCCTAGCGGGAGATACCAAGAGACCCAGTACTTC.

This clonotype appeared a few times. This chain uses TRBV6-1 with TRBJ2-1; 9 bases match TRBD2. Germline CDR1 MNHNS, CDR2 SASEGT. The V gene end was trimmed by 8 bases and the J gene end by 8 bases; junction bases not matched to a gene: 7. CDR3 length: 13 residues. The CDR3, as DNA: TGTGCCAGCCGGGCGGGAGGGCCCGATGAGCAGTTCTTC. Encoded protein: CASRAGGPDEQFF.

Ten or more counts support this clonotype. The CDR3 reads CATSRDTAGGNEQFF. For the CDR3, the DNA is TGTGCCACCAGCAGAGACACGGCTGGGGGGAATGAGCAGTTCTTC. This rearrangement joins TRBV15 to TRBJ2-1; TRBD2 is a possible D gene (6 bases). The V gene's germline CDR1 is LNHNV and CDR2 YYDKDF (reference sequence). The CDR3 sequence is 15 residues long. V lost 0 bases and J 7 bases, leaving 13 bases between the germline ends.

This clonotype has only a few counts. This chain connects TRBV24-1 to TRBJ2-7; unclear D gene. The CDR3 extends over 12 amino acids. Trimming cost V 3 bases and J 5 bases, with 7 bases left between them. The germline V gene has CDR1 KGHDR and CDR2 SFDVKD. The CDR3 nucleotides are TGTGCCACCAGTGATGGTCGGAACGAGCAGTACTTC. It codes for CATSDGRNEQYF.

As regards this clonotype: The junction shows a germline mismatch at one end, possibly a read error. This chain joins TRBV3-1 and TRBJ2-1; a weak D match, TRBD1 (6 bases). From germline, CDR1 is LGHDT and CDR2 YNNKEL (reference sequence). This CDR3 has 15 amino acids. In DNA, the CDR3 is TGTGCCAGCAGCAAACCAGGGGTCTCCTCCAATGAGCAGTTCTTC. This codes for CASSKPGVSSNEQFF.

This clonotype has only a few counts. The V gene is TRBV10-3, the J gene TRBJ2-7, with TRBD2 matching over 8 bases. The junction had 12 bases not matched to a gene; V was cut back by 4 bases and J by 4 bases. CDR1 is ENHRY and CDR2 is SYGVKD in the germline V gene. The CDR3 length is 16 residues. The CDR3 DNA sequence: TGTGCCATCAGTGGAGGGCCCGGCCGGGAGGGATACGAGCAGTACTTC. This gives the protein CAISGGPGREGYEQYF.

Written as DNA, the CDR3 is TGTGCCAGCAGCCCCACAGTGGGCCTCTACGAGCAGTACTTC. Translation: CASSPTVGLYEQYF. The chain employs TRBV7-2 and TRBJ2-7, with no clear D. In germline, CDR1 is SGHTA, CDR2 FQGNSA. Trimming shortened V by 5 bases and J by 3 bases, and 14 bases separated the two germline ends. The CDR3 runs to 14 residues.

At least ten counts were recorded for this clonotype. The gene calls are TRBV12-3 or TRBV12-4 and TRBJ2-3; D gene unclear. The CDR3 is 14 amino acids. Trimming pared 3 bases from V and 4 bases from J, leaving 11 bases between. This CDR3 is CASSFSRGSDTQYF. As DNA, the CDR3 is TGTGCCAGCAGTTTTAGTAGAGGATCAGATACGCAGTATTTT.

The chain carries TRBV14 and TRBJ1-2; D unresolved. This CDR3 comprises 16 residues. CDR1 and CDR2 from the germline V gene are SGHDN and FVKESK. The V and J ends lost 1 base and 7 bases respectively, with 19 bases between them. CDR3 in DNA: TGTGCCAGCAGCCAAGCACACACCCGAAGGGTGGGTGGCTACACCTTC. This codes for CASSQAHTRRVGGYTF.

This clonotype has just a few counts. The chain recombines TRBV6-1 with TRBJ2-7; a weak D match, TRBD2 (6 bases). This CDR3 is built from 16 residues. V lost 7 bases, J lost 0 bases, and 19 bases lay in between. Germline CDR1 is MNHNS and CDR2 is SASEGT. CDR3 nucleotide sequence: TGTGCCAGCACAGGAGGGGTCGGCCTCAGCTCCTACGAGCAGTACTTC. Amino acids: CASTGGVGLSSYEQYF.

The rearrangement links TRBV12-5 to TRBJ2-1; 8 positions match TRBD2. V shed 5 bases, J shed 8 bases, and the junction held 11 bases outside the gene matches. The germline CDR1 and CDR2 sequences are LGHNT and FRNRAP. The CDR3 length is 15 residues. The CDR3 DNA follows: TGTGCTAGTGGTGCCCCCGGGACTAGATTACATGAGCAGTTCTTC. Translated, it gives CASGAPGTRLHEQFF.

The chain carries TRBV2 and TRBJ1-5; D remains unclear. CDR3 length equals 12 residues. Trimming shortened V by 6 bases and J by 5 bases, and 8 bases separated the two germline ends. Germline values: CDR1 SNHLY, CDR2 FYNNEI. The CDR3 sequence: CASRPEYQPQHF. The DNA of the CDR3 is TGTGCCAGCAGGCCCGAATATCAGCCCCAGCATTTT. Looking up the rest from reference TRBV2 and TRBJ1-5 gives the full variable domain: EPEVTQTPSHQVTQMGQEVILRCVPISNHLYFYWYRQILGQKVEFLVSFYNNEISEKSEIFDDQFSVERPDGSNFTLKIRSTKLEDSAMYFCASRPEYQPQHFGDGTRLSIL.

This clonotype has only a few counts. The chain uses TRBV12-3 or TRBV12-4 and TRBJ2-6, with 10 bases that match TRBD1. This CDR3 comprises 17 residues. Unmatched junction bases numbered 6, after V lost 7 bases and J lost 0 bases. The CDR3 DNA is TGTGCCAGCACACCGGGACAGGGGAACTCTGGGGCCAACGTCCTGACTTTC. Protein sequence: CASTPGQGNSGANVLTF.

This clonotype was seen at least ten times. The chain joins TRBV29-1 to TRBJ2-3; D is uncertain. The CDR3 is 10 residues long. Looked up from germline, CDR1 is SQVTM and CDR2 is ANQGSEA. Trimming stripped 5 bases from V and 6 bases from J, with 6 bases between. CDR3: CSVRPDTQYF. The CDR3 DNA follows: TGCAGCGTTCGTCCCGATACGCAGTATTTT.

This clonotype turned up a few times. The chain is built from TRBV12-3 or TRBV12-4 and TRBJ2-3, with 10 bases aligning to TRBD2. V was clipped by 6 bases and J by 6 bases; unmatched bases: 9. This CDR3 has 15 amino acids. This chain's CDR3 is CASRLAGTSGDTQYF. In nucleotides, the CDR3 is TGTGCCAGCAGACTAGCGGGGACATCCGGGGATACGCAGTATTTT.

This clonotype has just a few counts. The chain is built from TRBV12-3 or TRBV12-4 and TRBJ2-5, with D maybe TRBD1 (6 bases). The CDR3 has 13 residues. Trimming cost V 3 bases and J 7 bases, with 12 bases left between them. The CDR3 DNA sequence: TGTGCCAGCAGTTTTCGACAGGATACGACCCAGTACTTC. Its translation is CASSFRQDTTQYF.

This clonotype was seen many times. The chain carries TRBV29-1 and TRBJ2-7; 9 nucleotides match TRBD2. CDR3 length: 14 residues. J was trimmed by 7 bases and V by 4 bases; bases with no gene match: 11. CDR1 SQVTM and CDR2 ANQGSEA come from the germline V gene. In nucleotides, the CDR3 is TGCAGCGTTGGGATGGCGGGAGGGCCGTCGGAGCAGTACTTC. This sequence encodes CSVGMAGGPSEQYF.

This clonotype came up many times. V gene TRBV5-1 combines with J gene TRBJ1-1, with no clear D. CDR3 length: 15 residues. Germline CDR1 reads SGHRS; CDR2 reads YFSETQ. V was trimmed by 5 bases and J by 1 base, leaving 15 bases between them. The CDR3 coding sequence is TGCGCCAGCAGGGAAACCGGGTTTCAGAACACTGAAGCTTTCTTT. This encodes CASRETGFQNTEAFF.

This clonotype was detected only a few times. The rearrangement links TRBV20-1 to TRBJ2-3; 7 bases line up with TRBD2. V lost 6 bases and J lost 4; bases outside the gene matches: 10. The CDR3 is 14 residues long. Germline V CDR1 and CDR2: DFQATT, SNEGSKA (reference sequence). The CDR3 sequence is CSARGRAFPDTQYF. The CDR3 DNA follows: TGCAGTGCGCGGGGGAGGGCCTTCCCAGATACGCAGTATTTT.

This clonotype has just a few counts. The chain joins TRBV12-3 or TRBV12-4 to TRBJ2-1; 7 nucleotides line up with TRBD2. CDR3 size: 18 residues. The V segment lost 4 bases and the J segment 4 bases; nucleotides outside the gene matches: 16. The CDR3 region has the DNA TGTGCCAGCAGTTACCAAGGCGGGAGAGGTGAAAGATACAATGAGCAGTTCTTC. As protein: CASSYQGGRGERYNEQFF.

The chain links TRBV20-1 to TRBJ2-5; perhaps TRBD1 as D (7 bases). Germline assignment: CDR1 DFQATT and CDR2 SNEGSKA (reference sequence). V shed 0 bases and J shed 5 bases, with 19 bases lying between them. The CDR3 is 16 amino acids. In DNA, the CDR3 is TGCAGTGCTAGAGATGTTGCACAGGGGAGCGGGGAGACCCAGTACTTC. It is translated as CSARDVAQGSGETQYF.